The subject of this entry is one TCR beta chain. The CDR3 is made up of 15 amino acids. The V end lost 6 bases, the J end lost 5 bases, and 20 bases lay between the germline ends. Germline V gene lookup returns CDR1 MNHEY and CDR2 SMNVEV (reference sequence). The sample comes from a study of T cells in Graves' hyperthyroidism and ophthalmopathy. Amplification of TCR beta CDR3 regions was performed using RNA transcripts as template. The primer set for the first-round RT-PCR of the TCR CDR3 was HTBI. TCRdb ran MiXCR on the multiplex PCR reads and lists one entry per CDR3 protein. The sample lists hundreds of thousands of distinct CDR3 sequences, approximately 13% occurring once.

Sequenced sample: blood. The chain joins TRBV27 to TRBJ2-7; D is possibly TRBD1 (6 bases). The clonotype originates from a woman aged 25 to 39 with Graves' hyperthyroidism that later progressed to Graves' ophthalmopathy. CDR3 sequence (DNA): TGTGCCAGCAGAACTCGGAACAGGGAACCCGACGAGCAGTACTTC. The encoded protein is CASRTRNREPDEQYF.